This TCR beta chain emerged from a study of blood T cell repertoires in COVID-19. Participant reports of clinical history set cohort assignment. This CDR3 region has 16 residues. V lost 6 bases and J lost 1; bases outside the gene matches: 10. Germline CDR1 and CDR2: SGHNT and YYREEE (reference sequence). Measured with immunoSEQ multiplex PCR; TCRdb has only the in-frame clones, and not every one. The sample yields about 280,000 clones, 90% seen once. Sequenced: PBMCs or T cells enriched from blood (not recorded which). The J gene is TRBJ2-3, the V gene TRBV5-4; 8 bases are a match to TRBD2. The TCR comes from a woman aged 18-29 years with acute COVID-19. CDR3 in DNA: TGTGCCAGCACCCGGATAGGACTAGCCGGCACAGATACGCAGTATTTT. Its translation is CASTRIGLAGTDTQYF.